This TCR beta chain was documented in a study of T-cell memory formation after mild COVID-19. Looking at the study overall: The two donors had largely donor-specific TCR clusters.

With respect to this clonotype: No antigen is known for it.

Study results and limitations: CD4+ bias marked clones expanding day 15 to 37, unlike balanced contracting clones. The second-wave clones peaking on day 37 were not confirmed as SARS-CoV-2-specific.

Using its own MiXCR run on the 5' RACE reads, TCRdb lists one record per CDR3 protein. The sample shows 200,000 to 250,000 distinct CDR3 sequences, approximately 15% of them seen only once. The sample consisted of PBMCs or a T cell subset sorted from them (not recorded which). The sequence came from an adult woman who had mild COVID-19 (a few samples of this study predate the infection). Cell type and time point are not known.

The CDR3 protein is CASRLVGGATNEKLFF. The CDR3 DNA is TGCGCCAGCAGGCTCGTAGGGGGAGCAACTAATGAAAAACTGTTTTTT. The V and J genes are TRBV5-1 and TRBJ1-4, with D perhaps TRBD1 (6 bases). This CDR3 has 16 amino acids. CDR1 SGHRS and CDR2 YFSETQ come from the germline V gene. Trimming left V 5 bases short and J 0 bases short, with 14 bases between.